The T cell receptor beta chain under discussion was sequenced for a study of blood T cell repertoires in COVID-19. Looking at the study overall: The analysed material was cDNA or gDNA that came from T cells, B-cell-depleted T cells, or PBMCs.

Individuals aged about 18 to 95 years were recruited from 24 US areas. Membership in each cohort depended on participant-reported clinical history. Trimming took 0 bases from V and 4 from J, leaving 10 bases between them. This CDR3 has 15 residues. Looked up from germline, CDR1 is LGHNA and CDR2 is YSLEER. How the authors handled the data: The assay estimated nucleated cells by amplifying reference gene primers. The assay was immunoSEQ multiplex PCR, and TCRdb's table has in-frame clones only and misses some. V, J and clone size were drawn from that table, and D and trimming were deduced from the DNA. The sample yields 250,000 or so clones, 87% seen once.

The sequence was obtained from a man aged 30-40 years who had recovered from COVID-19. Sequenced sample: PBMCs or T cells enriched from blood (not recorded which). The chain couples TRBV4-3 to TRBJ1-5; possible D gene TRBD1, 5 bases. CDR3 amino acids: CASSQEYGGNQPQHF. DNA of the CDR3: TGCGCCAGCAGCCAAGAGTACGGGGGGAATCAGCCCCAGCATTTT.